The TCR beta chain described here comes from a study of T cell responses to AZD1222 COVID-19 vaccine. The wider study: Samples with a second dose at about 4 or about 12 weeks were pooled together. Study findings and constraints: The reported proportion of spike-specific TCRs targeting unmutated variant regions was nearly half.

Notes on this clone: Its antigen remains unidentified.

With V trimmed by 6 bases and J by 10 bases, 4 bases remained unmatched. Per germline, CDR1 SNHLY and CDR2 FYNNEI. This CDR3 contains 12 residues. Profiled with immunoSEQ multiplex PCR; TCRdb holds only in-frame clones, not every one. The data show over 150,000 clones, around 91% seen once. The chain joins TRBV2 to TRBJ1-5; 9 nucleotides agree with TRBD1. The specimen was peripheral blood, collected on day 0 of AZD1222 vaccination. The receptor was isolated from an adult in good health. CDR3 sequence (DNA): TGTGCCAGCAGCTACAGGGGGCGACCCCAGCATTTT. This sequence encodes CASSYRGRPQHF.